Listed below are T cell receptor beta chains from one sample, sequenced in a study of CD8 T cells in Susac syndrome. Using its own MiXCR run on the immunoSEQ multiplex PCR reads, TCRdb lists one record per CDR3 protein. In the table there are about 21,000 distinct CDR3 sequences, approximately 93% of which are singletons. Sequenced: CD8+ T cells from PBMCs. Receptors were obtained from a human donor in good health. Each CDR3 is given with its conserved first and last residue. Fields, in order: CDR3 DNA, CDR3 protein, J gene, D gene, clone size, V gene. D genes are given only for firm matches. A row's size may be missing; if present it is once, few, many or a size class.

CDR3 DNA: TGTGCCATCAGTGACGCGGGAGGTCAGCCCCAGCATTTT
CDR3 protein: CAISDAGGQPQHF
J gene: TRBJ1-5
D gene: .
clone size: .
V gene: TRBV10-3

CDR3 DNA: TGTGCCAGCAGCCCCTTGGGACAGGGGGTCGAAAACATTCAGTACTTC
CDR3 protein: CASSPLGQGVENIQYF
J gene: TRBJ2-4
D gene: TRBD1
clone size: .
V gene: TRBV9

CDR3 DNA: TGTGCCAGCAGCGGACAGGGGTCCTACGAGCAGTACTTC
CDR3 protein: CASSGQGSYEQYF
J gene: TRBJ2-7
D gene: TRBD1
clone size: .
V gene: TRBV6-5

CDR3 DNA: TGTGCCAGCAGTGACTCGCGGGGGGGCACAGATACGCAGTATTTT
CDR3 protein: CASSDSRGGTDTQYF
J gene: TRBJ2-3
D gene: TRBD2
clone size: .
V gene: TRBV6-4

CDR3 DNA: TGTGCCAGCAGCCATTCACTACGGGAAATCCGGACAAAGAACTACAATGAGCAGTTCTTC
CDR3 protein: CASSHSLREIRTKNYNEQFF
J gene: TRBJ2-1
D gene: .
clone size: .
V gene: TRBV9

CDR3 DNA: TGTGCCAGCAGGGCGATTTGGACAGACACAGATACGCAGTATTTT
CDR3 protein: CASRAIWTDTDTQYF
J gene: TRBJ2-3
D gene: .
clone size: .
V gene: TRBV27

CDR3 DNA: TGTGCCAGCAGTGAGAGACAGGGAGAGACTGAAGCTTTCTTT
CDR3 protein: CASSERQGETEAFF
J gene: TRBJ1-1
D gene: TRBD1
clone size: few
V gene: TRBV6-1

CDR3 DNA: TGTGCCAGCAGCTTAGCGCTGAATTCACCCCTCCACTTT
CDR3 protein: CASSLALNSPLHF
J gene: TRBJ1-6
D gene: .
clone size: .
V gene: TRBV7-2

CDR3 DNA: TGTGCCAGCAGCAACCCCTGGCGGGGAAGCTCCTACAATGAGCAGTTCTTC
CDR3 protein: CASSNPWRGSSYNEQFF
J gene: TRBJ2-1
D gene: .
clone size: once
V gene: TRBV9

CDR3 DNA: TGCGCCAGCAGCTGGCCCCGGGACACTTTAAAAAACTATGGCTACACCTTC
CDR3 protein: CASSWPRDTLKNYGYTF
J gene: TRBJ1-2
D gene: .
clone size: .
V gene: TRBV5-1

CDR3 DNA: TGCAGCGGGGATGACAGGGACTCCTACGAGCAGTACTTC
CDR3 protein: CSGDDRDSYEQYF
J gene: TRBJ2-7
D gene: TRBD1
clone size: .
V gene: TRBV29-1

CDR3 DNA: TGCAGTGCTAGCCAAGAGACCCAGTACTTC
CDR3 protein: CSASQETQYF
J gene: TRBJ2-5
D gene: .
clone size: .
V gene: TRBV20-1

CDR3 DNA: TGCGCCAGCTCAGGACAGAACCAAGAGACCCAGTACTTC
CDR3 protein: CASSGQNQETQYF
J gene: TRBJ2-5
D gene: .
clone size: .
V gene: TRBV4-1

CDR3 DNA: TGTGCCAGCAGCGCATGGCGGGACAGGGCCTACAATGAGCAGTTCTTC
CDR3 protein: CASSAWRDRAYNEQFF
J gene: TRBJ2-1
D gene: TRBD1
clone size: .
V gene: TRBV7-6